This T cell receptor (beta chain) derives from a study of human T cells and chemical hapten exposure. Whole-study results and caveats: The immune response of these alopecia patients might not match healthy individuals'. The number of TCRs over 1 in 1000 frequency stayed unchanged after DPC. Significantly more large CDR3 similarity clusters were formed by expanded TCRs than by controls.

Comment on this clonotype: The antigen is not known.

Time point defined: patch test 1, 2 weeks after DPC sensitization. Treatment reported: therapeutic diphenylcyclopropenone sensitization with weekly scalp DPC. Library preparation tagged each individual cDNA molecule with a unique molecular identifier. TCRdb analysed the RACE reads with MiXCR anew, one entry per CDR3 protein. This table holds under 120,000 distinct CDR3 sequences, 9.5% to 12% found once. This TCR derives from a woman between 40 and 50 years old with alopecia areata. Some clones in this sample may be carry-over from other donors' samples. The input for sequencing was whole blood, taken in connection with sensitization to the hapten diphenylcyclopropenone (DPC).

The CDR3 region is CSAINTDTQYF. The CDR3 nucleotides are TGCAGTGCAATAAACACAGATACGCAGTATTTT. This chain links TRBV20-1 with TRBJ2-3; D is undetermined. The CDR3 length is 11 residues. Germline CDR1 and CDR2: DFQATT and SNEGSKA (reference sequence). V lost 6 bases and J lost 2, with 6 bases in between.